This is a list of T cell receptor beta chains from one sample in a study of cytomegalovirus exposure and HLA in healthy donors. The assay was immunoSEQ multiplex PCR, and TCRdb's table has in-frame clones only and misses some. The table has some 150,000 clones, roughly 70% seen once. Sequences were obtained from PBMCs. Source of these receptors: a man aged 18 to 29 in good health and CMV-seropositive. Each CDR3 is given with its conserved first and last residue. D genes are given only for firm matches. Part of the rows lack a size; the others show once, few, many or a class for expanded clones.

J: TRBJ1-5; V: TRBV7-9; size: NA; D: TRBD1; DNA: TGTGCCAGCAGCCATAGCGACAGGGAAGGCAATCAGCCCCAGCATTTT; CDR3: CASSHSDREGNQPQHF
J: TRBJ1-1; V: TRBV27; size: NA; D: NA; DNA: TGTGCCAGCAGTCGATGGGCCTCAACGGGGACTGAAGCTTTCTTT; CDR3: CASSRWASTGTEAFF
J: TRBJ2-1; V: TRBV9; size: NA; D: NA; DNA: TGTGCCAGCAGCGTATTAGCTCAGGGAACTGGAATAAATGAGCAGTTCTTC; CDR3: CASSVLAQGTGINEQFF
J: TRBJ2-1; V: TRBV5-6; size: NA; D: NA; DNA: TGTGCCAGCAGCTTGGGAGTCCCCAATGAGCAGTTCTTC; CDR3: CASSLGVPNEQFF
J: TRBJ2-7; V: TRBV28; size: NA; D: TRBD2; DNA: TGTGCCAGCAGAGGAGGGGAGGGCTACGAGCAGTACTTC; CDR3: CASRGGEGYEQYF
J: TRBJ1-5; V: TRBV6-1; size: NA; D: NA; DNA: TGTGCCGGAACTTGGGGCGGGGGCCCGAATCAGCCCCAGCATTTT; CDR3: CAGTWGGGPNQPQHF
J: TRBJ2-3; V: TRBV11-3; size: NA; D: NA; DNA: TGTGCCAGCAGCCTGGGGGCGGATGTAGATACGCAGTATTTT; CDR3: CASSLGADVDTQYF
J: TRBJ1-1; V: TRBV5-6; size: NA; D: NA; DNA: TGTGCCAGCAGCCTCCCCGCCTCCCAGGGGTCGAGGAGCACTGAAGCTTTCTTT; CDR3: CASSLPASQGSRSTEAFF
J: TRBJ1-2; V: TRBV4-3; size: few; D: TRBD1; DNA: TGCGCCAGCAGCCAAGGGCCATGGACAGGGGGCGGCTATGGCTACACCTTC; CDR3: CASSQGPWTGGGYGYTF
J: TRBJ2-7; V: TRBV5-6; size: NA; D: NA; DNA: TGTGCCAGCAGCTTGGATGGCGGAGACTACGAGCAGTACTTC; CDR3: CASSLDGGDYEQYF
J: TRBJ2-5; V: TRBV7-2; size: NA; D: TRBD1; DNA: TGTGCCAGCAGCCGCCGACCGCGACAGGGAATAGAAGAGACCCAGTACTTC; CDR3: CASSRRPRQGIEETQYF
J: TRBJ1-5; V: TRBV12-5; size: once; D: NA; DNA: TGTGCTAGTGGACGAGATAGCAATCAGCCCCAGCATTTT; CDR3: CASGRDSNQPQHF
J: TRBJ1-5; V: TRBV4-2; size: NA; D: NA; DNA: TGTGCCAGCAGCCAAGACGAGATTAGCAATCAGCCCCAGCATTTT; CDR3: CASSQDEISNQPQHF
J: TRBJ1-2; V: TRBV6-6; size: few; D: NA; DNA: TGTGCCAGCAGCCCCACTGTACAGGGTCACTATGGCTACACCTTC; CDR3: CASSPTVQGHYGYTF
J: TRBJ1-5; V: TRBV6-6; size: few; D: NA; DNA: TGTGCCAGCAGTTACTCAGGGGCAGGTAGCAATCAGCCCCAGCATTTT; CDR3: CASSYSGAGSNQPQHF
J: TRBJ1-2; V: TRBV11-2; size: NA; D: NA; DNA: TGTGCCAGCAGCTTATATCGCACAGGAGATAATTATGGCTACACCTTC; CDR3: CASSLYRTGDNYGYTF
J: TRBJ1-1; V: TRBV10-2; size: NA; D: NA; DNA: TGCGCCAGCAGTTCCGGGACAAAGCGGTCTGAAGCTTTCTTT; CDR3: CASSSGTKRSEAFF
J: TRBJ1-1; V: TRBV30; size: NA; D: NA; DNA: TGTGCCTGGATGAGCCTCGAAGCTTTCTTT; CDR3: CAWMSLEAFF
J: TRBJ1-2; V: TRBV18; size: NA; D: TRBD1; DNA: TGTGCCAGCTCACCCCGGGACAGGGGGATTGGGGGCTACACCTTC; CDR3: CASSPRDRGIGGYTF
J: TRBJ1-4; V: TRBV29-1; size: NA; D: TRBD1; DNA: TGCAGCGCGATCGACAGGGATAATGAAAAACTGTTTTTT; CDR3: CSAIDRDNEKLFF
J: TRBJ1-6; V: TRBV7-9; size: NA; D: NA; DNA: TGTGCCAGCAGCCCTGGGGCTGGGGGCTGGAATTCACCCCTCCACTTT; CDR3: CASSPGAGGWNSPLHF
J: TRBJ1-4; V: TRBV4-1; size: NA; D: NA; DNA: TGCGCCAGCAGCACCCGGACAGCCGCTGGGGTAGAAAAACTGTTTTTT; CDR3: CASSTRTAAGVEKLFF
J: TRBJ2-2; V: TRBV23-1; size: NA; D: NA; DNA: TGCGCCAGCAGTCAAGAGGGAGTCGGAGCCGGGGAGCTGTTTTTT; CDR3: CASSQEGVGAGELFF
J: TRBJ1-2; V: TRBV5-1; size: NA; D: TRBD1; DNA: TGCGCCGGCAGCTTTACGGGACAGGGAACTAGTCTCTATGGCTACACCTTC; CDR3: CAGSFTGQGTSLYGYTF
J: TRBJ2-3; V: TRBV9; size: NA; D: NA; DNA: TGTGCCAGCAGCGCCGGTCCTCCCGCGGGCACGTATTTT; CDR3: CASSAGPPAGTYF
J: TRBJ2-1; V: TRBV18; size: NA; D: TRBD1; DNA: TGTGCCAGCTCGGAAGCGGGACAGGGATATGATGAGCAGTTCTTC; CDR3: CASSEAGQGYDEQFF
J: TRBJ2-3; V: TRBV5-4; size: NA; D: TRBD1; DNA: TGTGCCAGCAGCTCTGGACAGGCCGCGCAGTATTTT; CDR3: CASSSGQAAQYF
J: TRBJ2-5; V: TRBV7-8; size: NA; D: TRBD2; DNA: TGTGCCAGCAGCTTAGCGCTAGCGGGGGGTGGAGAGACCCAGTACTTC; CDR3: CASSLALAGGGETQYF
J: TRBJ2-3; V: TRBV6-4; size: few; D: NA; DNA: TGTGCCAGCAGTGACGATGGGGCTAGGAATACGCAGTATTTT; CDR3: CASSDDGARNTQYF
J: TRBJ1-5; V: TRBV28; size: NA; D: NA; DNA: TGTGCCAGCAAAAATTGGGCCGCAAGCAGCAGAACTCATCCCCAGCATTTT; CDR3: CASKNWAASSRTHPQHF
J: TRBJ1-2; V: TRBV7-7; size: NA; D: TRBD1; DNA: TGTGCTAGCAGCACCCACCGGGACAGAGCCCTCGGAAGGTATGGCTACACCTTC; CDR3: CASSTHRDRALGRYGYTF
J: TRBJ2-1; V: TRBV2; size: NA; D: NA; DNA: TGTGCCAGCAGTACAAATCAAGGACAGTGGCAGTTCTTC; CDR3: CASSTNQGQWQFF
J: TRBJ1-1; V: TRBV7-2; size: NA; D: NA; DNA: TGTGCCAGCAGCTTATTTCGGGACACTGAAGCTTTCTTT; CDR3: CASSLFRDTEAFF
J: TRBJ2-2; V: TRBV29-1; size: NA; D: NA; DNA: TGCAGCGTTGGTAGTGTGGGACACTTAAACACCGGGGAGCTGTTTTTT; CDR3: CSVGSVGHLNTGELFF
J: TRBJ2-1; V: TRBV6-4; size: NA; D: TRBD2; DNA: TGTGCCGGAGACTTACTAGCGGGAGAGGTAGCACTCAATGAGCAGTTCTTC; CDR3: CAGDLLAGEVALNEQFF
J: TRBJ1-1; V: TRBV7-6; size: NA; D: NA; DNA: TGTGCCAGCAGCCAGGGCAGAAACACTGAAGCTTTCTTT; CDR3: CASSQGRNTEAFF
J: TRBJ1-1; V: TRBV20-1; size: NA; D: NA; DNA: TGCATTACCACAGGGTACACTGAAGCTTTCTTT; CDR3: CITTGYTEAFF
J: TRBJ2-7; V: TRBV5-1; size: NA; D: TRBD2; DNA: TGCGCCAGCACGTATATGGCGGGGGGGGCCTACGAGCAGTACTTC; CDR3: CASTYMAGGAYEQYF
J: TRBJ1-2; V: TRBV7-8; size: NA; D: NA; DNA: TGTGCCAGCAGCCCCCCCGGGGGTAGGAGGGATGGCTACACCTTC; CDR3: CASSPPGGRRDGYTF
J: TRBJ1-6; V: TRBV10-2; size: NA; D: TRBD1; DNA: TGCGCCAGCAGTGAGAAGAGGGGGCGTTCACCCCTCCACTTT; CDR3: CASSEKRGRSPLHF
J: TRBJ2-7; V: TRBV16; size: NA; D: TRBD2; DNA: TGTGCCAGCAGCCAATTGCGGGGGGCTGTTACCTACGAGCAGTACTTC; CDR3: CASSQLRGAVTYEQYF
J: TRBJ1-3; V: TRBV6-1; size: NA; D: NA; DNA: TGTGCCAGCATGAGGGGGATTTTGAACACCATATATTTT; CDR3: CASMRGILNTIYF
J: TRBJ1-5; V: TRBV7-9; size: NA; D: NA; DNA: TGTGCCATCGGGATAGGGAATCAGCCTCAGCATTTT; CDR3: CAIGIGNQPQHF